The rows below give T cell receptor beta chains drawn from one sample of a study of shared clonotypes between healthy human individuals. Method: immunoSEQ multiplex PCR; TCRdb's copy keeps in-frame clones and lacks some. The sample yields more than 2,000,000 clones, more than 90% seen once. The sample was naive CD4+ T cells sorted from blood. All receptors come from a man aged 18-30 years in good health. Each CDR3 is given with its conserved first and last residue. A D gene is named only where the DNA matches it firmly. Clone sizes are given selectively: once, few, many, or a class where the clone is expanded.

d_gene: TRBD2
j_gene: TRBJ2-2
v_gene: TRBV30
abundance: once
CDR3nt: TGTGCCTGGAACGGGAGGACCACCGGGGAGCTGTTTTTT
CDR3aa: CAWNGRTTGELFF

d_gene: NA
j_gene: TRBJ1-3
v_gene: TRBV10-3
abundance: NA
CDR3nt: TGTGCCATCAGTGATGGGCAGGGGACTGGAAACACCATATATTTT
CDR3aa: CAISDGQGTGNTIYF

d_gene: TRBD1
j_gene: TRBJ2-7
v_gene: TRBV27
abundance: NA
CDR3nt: TGTGCCAGCAGCCCGGGACAGGCCTCCTACGAGCAGTACTTC
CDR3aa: CASSPGQASYEQYF

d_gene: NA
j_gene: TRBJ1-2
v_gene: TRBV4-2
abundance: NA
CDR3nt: TGTGCCAGCAGCCAAACCCTACTGGGCAGGGTAGACTATGGCTACACCTTC
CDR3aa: CASSQTLLGRVDYGYTF

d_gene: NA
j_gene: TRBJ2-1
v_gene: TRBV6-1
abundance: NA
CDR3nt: TGTGCCAGCATTAGGACGGGGCGCAATGAGCAGTTCTTC
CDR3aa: CASIRTGRNEQFF

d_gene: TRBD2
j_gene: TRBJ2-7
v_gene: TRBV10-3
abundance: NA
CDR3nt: TGTGCCATCAGTGAGAAGAGCGGGGGAACCTACGAGCAGTACTTC
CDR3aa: CAISEKSGGTYEQYF

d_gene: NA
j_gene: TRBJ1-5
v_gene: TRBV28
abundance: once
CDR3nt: TGTGCCAGCAGTTTCGGGGGGTCGCAAATAGCCCAGCATTTT
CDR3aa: CASSFGGSQIAQHF

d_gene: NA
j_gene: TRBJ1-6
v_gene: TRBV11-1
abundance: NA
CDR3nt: TGTGCCAGCAGCCAGTCGAACCGGTTGGGTGCCCTCCACTTT
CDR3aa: CASSQSNRLGALHF

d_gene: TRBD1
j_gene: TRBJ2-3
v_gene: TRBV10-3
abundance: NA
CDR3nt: TGTGCCACCAACGCAGGGGGCGCAGATACGCAGTATTTT
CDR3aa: CATNAGGADTQYF

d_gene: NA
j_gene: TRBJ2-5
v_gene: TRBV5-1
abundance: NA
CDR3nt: TGCGCCAGCAGCTTGGACCAACTCCCTGCCCAGTACTTC
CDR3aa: CASSLDQLPAQYF

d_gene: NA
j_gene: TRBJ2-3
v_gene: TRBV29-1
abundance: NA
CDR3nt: TGCAGCGTTGATTTGGGGACAGATACGCAGTATTTT
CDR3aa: CSVDLGTDTQYF

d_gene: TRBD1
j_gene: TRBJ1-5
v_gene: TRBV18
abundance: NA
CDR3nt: TGTGCCAGCTCACCACCTCGGGCAGGGGGCTATCAGCCCCAGCATTTT
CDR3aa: CASSPPRAGGYQPQHF

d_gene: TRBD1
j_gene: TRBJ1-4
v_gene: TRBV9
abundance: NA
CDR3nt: TGTGCCAGCAGCCCCGATCCCACAGGGGGGTATGAAAAACTGTTTTTT
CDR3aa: CASSPDPTGGYEKLFF

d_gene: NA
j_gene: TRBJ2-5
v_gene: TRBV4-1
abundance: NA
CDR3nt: TGCGCCAGCAGCACCGAGGGGGTAACGGAGACCCAGTACTTC
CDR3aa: CASSTEGVTETQYF

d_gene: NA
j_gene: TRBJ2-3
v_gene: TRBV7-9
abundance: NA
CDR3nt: TGTGCCAGCAGCTACCAGAAGCCTAGCACAGATACGCAGTATTTT
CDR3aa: CASSYQKPSTDTQYF

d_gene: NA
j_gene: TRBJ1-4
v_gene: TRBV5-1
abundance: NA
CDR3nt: TGCGCCAGCAGCTTGGGTGGGGATAATGAAAAACTGTTTTTT
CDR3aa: CASSLGGDNEKLFF

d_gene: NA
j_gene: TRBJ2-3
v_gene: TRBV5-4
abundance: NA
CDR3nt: TGTGCCAGCAGCTTCGCTAGCACAGATACGCAGTATTTT
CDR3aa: CASSFASTDTQYF

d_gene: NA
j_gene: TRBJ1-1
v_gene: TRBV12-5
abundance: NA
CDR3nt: TGTGCTAGTGGTTTGGCCGTTGGACCGACGAGCACTGAAGCTTTCTTT
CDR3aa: CASGLAVGPTSTEAFF

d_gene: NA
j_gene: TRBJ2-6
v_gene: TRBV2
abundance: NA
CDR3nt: TGTGCCAGCAGTAGGAACTCTGGGGCCAACGTCCTGACTTTC
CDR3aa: CASSRNSGANVLTF

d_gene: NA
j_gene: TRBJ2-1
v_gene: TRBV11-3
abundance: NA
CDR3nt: TGTGCCAGCAGCCCTGGGACTCAACGGTCGGCTTCCTACAATGAGCAGTTCTTC
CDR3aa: CASSPGTQRSASYNEQFF

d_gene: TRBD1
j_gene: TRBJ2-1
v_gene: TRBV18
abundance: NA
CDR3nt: TGTGCCAGCTCAACAGGGGGCATCGATGAGCAGTTCTTC
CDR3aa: CASSTGGIDEQFF

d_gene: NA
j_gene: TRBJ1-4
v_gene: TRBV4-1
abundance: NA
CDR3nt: TGCGCCAGCAGCCTACAACAGGGAGGGCTGGGAGAAAAACTGTTTTTT
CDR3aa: CASSLQQGGLGEKLFF

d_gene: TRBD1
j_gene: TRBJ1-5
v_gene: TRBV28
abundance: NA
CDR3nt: TGTGCCAGCAGCATGACAGGGGGCGATTGGGAGCCCCAGCATTTT
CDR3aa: CASSMTGGDWEPQHF

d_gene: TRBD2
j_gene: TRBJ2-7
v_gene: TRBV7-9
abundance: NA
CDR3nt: TGTGCCAGCAGCGCTGAAGGGACTAGCAGGGGTGAACTCTACGAGCAGTACTTC
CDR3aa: CASSAEGTSRGELYEQYF

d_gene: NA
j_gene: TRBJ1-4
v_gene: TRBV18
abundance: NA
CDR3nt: TGTGCCAGCTCCCGCGGGCCCGCAACTAATGAAAAACTGTTTTTT
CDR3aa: CASSRGPATNEKLFF

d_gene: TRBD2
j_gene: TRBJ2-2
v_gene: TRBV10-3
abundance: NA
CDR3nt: TGTGCCATCAGTGAGGGGCTAGCGGGAGCAAACACCGGGGAGCTGTTTTTT
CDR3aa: CAISEGLAGANTGELFF

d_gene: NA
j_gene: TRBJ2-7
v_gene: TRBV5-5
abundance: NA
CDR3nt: TGTGCCAGCAGTCATGTGGGGGGCGCGGCCGAGCAGTACTTC
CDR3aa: CASSHVGGAAEQYF

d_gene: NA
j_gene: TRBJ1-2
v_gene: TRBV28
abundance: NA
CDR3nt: TGTGCCAGCAGTACGGTGCAAGGGGCTAATGGCTACACCTTC
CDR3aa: CASSTVQGANGYTF

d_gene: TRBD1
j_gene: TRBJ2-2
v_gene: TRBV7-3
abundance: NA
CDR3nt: TGTGCCAGCAGCTCGACAGGGGCGAACACCGGGGAGCTGTTTTTT
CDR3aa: CASSSTGANTGELFF